The 5 T cell receptor beta chains presented below share a single source sample, sequenced in a study of identical twins. Using its own MiXCR run on the 5' RACE reads, TCRdb lists one record per CDR3 protein. The sample yields 150,000 or so distinct CDR3 sequences, roughly 3.5% seen once. The sequencing sample was made of memory T cells sorted from blood. These receptors were obtained from a man younger than 35 in good health.

This clonotype has a count of ten or more. This chain connects TRBV12-3 or TRBV12-4 to TRBJ1-2, with D unclear. V was cut by 5 bases and J by 1 base, with 11 bases left in between. The CDR3 contains 14 residues. The CDR3 DNA sequence: TGTGCCAGCAGTCCAGGCAAGAATAACTATGGCTACACCTTC. Its translation: CASSPGKNNYGYTF.

This clonotype has a count of ten or more. This chain's CDR3 is CSVERTPRDGETQYF. The CDR3 DNA sequence: TGCAGCGTCGAACGTACCCCTAGAGATGGAGAGACCCAGTACTTC. The chain recombines TRBV29-1 with TRBJ2-5; no firm D call. Germline assignment: CDR1 SQVTM and CDR2 ANQGSEA. CDR3 size: 15 residues. V was clipped by 6 bases and J by 4 bases, with 21 bases between them.

This clonotype was seen many times. CDR3 coding DNA: TGTGCCAGCAGCTTAGGACGGACCCTCTCCTACAATGAGCAGTTCTTC. This sequence encodes CASSLGRTLSYNEQFF. This chain connects TRBV7-8 to TRBJ2-1; no definite D call. Trimming took off 1 base at V and 0 bases at J, with 10 bases between the two ends. The CDR3 covers 16 residues. Germline V gene sequence: CDR1 SGHVS, CDR2 FQNEAQ.

This clonotype was detected ten times or more. This chain uses TRBV11-2 with TRBJ2-2; 7 positions match TRBD1. Trimming cost V 5 bases and J 3 bases; bases outside gene matches: 9. The CDR3 is 16 amino acids. Germline CDR1 is SGHAT and CDR2 is FQNNGV. In DNA form, the CDR3 reads TGTGCCAGCAGCGATCGACAGGGCGGCTACACCGGGGAGCTGTTTTTT. Translating gives CASSDRQGGYTGELFF.

This clonotype was detected many times. The J gene is TRBJ1-2, the V gene TRBV29-1; no reliable D call. The CDR3 sequence is 13 residues long. Germline V lookup: CDR1 SQVTM, CDR2 ANQGSEA. With 7 bases removed from V and 4 bases from J, the gap between germline ends came to 16 bases. The CDR3 spells CSANSLLGYGYTF. As DNA, the CDR3 is TGCAGCGCCAACAGTCTACTGGGCTATGGCTACACCTTC. Full variable domain (remainder filled in from reference TRBV29-1 and TRBJ1-2): SAVISQKPSRDICQRGTSLTIQCQVDSQVTMMFWYRQQPGQSLTLIATANQGSEATYESGFVIDKFPISRPNLTFSTLTVSNMSPEDSSIYLCSANSLLGYGYTFGSGTRLTVV.